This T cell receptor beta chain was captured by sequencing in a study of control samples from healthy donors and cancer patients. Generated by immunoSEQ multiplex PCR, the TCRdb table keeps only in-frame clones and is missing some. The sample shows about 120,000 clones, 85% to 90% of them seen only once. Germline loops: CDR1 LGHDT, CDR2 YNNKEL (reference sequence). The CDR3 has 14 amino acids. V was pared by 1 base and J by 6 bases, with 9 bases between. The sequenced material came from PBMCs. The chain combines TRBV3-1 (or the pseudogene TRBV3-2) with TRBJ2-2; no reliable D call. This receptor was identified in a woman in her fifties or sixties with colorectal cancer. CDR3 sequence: CASSQVRGSGELFF. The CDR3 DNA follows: TGTGCCAGCAGCCAAGTAAGAGGCTCCGGGGAGCTGTTTTTT.